The entry below gives a single T cell receptor beta chain sequence along with its context. This CDR3 has 16 amino acids. With 0 bases removed from V and 2 bases from J, the gap between germline ends came to 11 bases. Germline CDR1 and CDR2: LGHDT and YNNKEL (reference sequence). The record originates from a study of CD8 T cells in Susac syndrome. Reverse transcription of roughly 0.5 to 1 ug RNA was performed with random hexamers. TCRdb ran MiXCR on the immunoSEQ multiplex PCR reads and lists one entry per CDR3 protein. The sample includes under 55,000 distinct CDR3 sequences, 90% to 95% of them seen just once.

The rearrangement joins TRBV3-1 to TRBJ2-1, with unresolved D. This receptor was identified in a human donor with multiple sclerosis. Sequencing was performed on CD8+ T cells from PBMCs. CDR3 DNA: TGTGCCAGCAGCCAAGATATAGGAGTTCCCTACAATGAGCAGTTCTTC. As protein: CASSQDIGVPYNEQFF.